This T cell receptor beta chain was identified during a study of T-cell memory formation after mild COVID-19. MiXCR, run by TCRdb on the 5' RACE reads, gives a single entry per CDR3 protein. The top ten hold around 8.1% of the sample, which has 530,000 or so distinct CDR3 sequences, roughly 17% seen once. This clonotype is a singleton in its sample. The sequence was obtained from an adult woman who had mild COVID-19 (a few samples of this study predate the infection). Cell type and time point are not known. Sequenced sample: PBMCs or a T cell subset sorted from them (not recorded which).

This chain's CDR3 is CASSYSGRLNTEAFF. The CDR3 DNA reads as TGTGCCAGCAGTTACTCGGGACGGTTAAACACTGAAGCTTTCTTT. The V and J genes are TRBV6-2 or TRBV6-3 and TRBJ1-1, with D maybe TRBD1 (5 bases). The CDR3 has 15 residues. Germline loops: CDR1 MNHEY, CDR2 SVGEGT. Trimming took 0 bases from V and 2 from J, leaving 10 bases between them.